This T cell receptor beta chain emerged from a study of blood T cell repertoires in COVID-19. Study-wide background: The cDNA or gDNA used as material had been derived from T cells, B-cell-depleted T cells, or PBMCs.

The CDR3 is 16 residues long. Between the trimmed V and J ends, which lost 7 bases and 0 bases, there was a span of 16 bases. The V gene's germline CDR1 is MDHEN and CDR2 SYDVKM. Data came from immunoSEQ multiplex PCR; TCRdb stores just in-frame clones and leaves some out. The sample lists 200,000 to 300,000 clones, 84% seen once, with 4% in the top ten. This clone has only one observation. The source material was peripheral blood. The origin of this receptor is a man aged 45 to 65 with acute or convalescent COVID-19. This sequence joins TRBV28 and TRBJ2-1; maybe TRBD2 (6 bases). Here the CDR3 reads CASTSPGRLSYNEQFF. The DNA of the CDR3 is TGTGCCAGCACCTCTCCCGGGAGACTCTCCTACAATGAGCAGTTCTTC. Looking up the rest from reference TRBV28 and TRBJ2-1 gives the full variable domain: DVKVTQSSRYLVKRTGEKVFLECVQDMDHENMFWYRQDPGLGLRLIYFSYDVKMKEKGDIPEGYSVSREKKERFSLILESASTNQTSMYLCASTSPGRLSYNEQFFGPGTRLTVL.